This T cell receptor (beta chain) is from a study of technical replicates of blood from a handful of donors. The repertoire was sequenced with immunoSEQ multiplex PCR; TCRdb's copy has only in-frame clones and lacks some. The data contain about 85,000 clones, about 95% of them singletons. The sample consisted of T cells isolated from PBMCs. The source of this sequence is a human donor in good health.

The CDR3 coding sequence is TGTGCCAGCAGCTCTTGGGGCGGGGCAGGTATCGGGGAGCTGTTTTTT. Amino acids: CASSSWGGAGIGELFF. The rearrangement links TRBV25-1 to TRBJ2-2; maybe TRBD2 (6 bases). Germline-derived CDR1 and CDR2 are MGHDK and SYGVNS. Trimming stripped 6 bases from V and 7 bases from J, with 21 bases between. The CDR3 runs 16 residues.